The 18 T cell receptor beta chains below come from one sample, sequenced in a study of T cell changes during pregnancy in multiple sclerosis. Assay: immunoSEQ multiplex PCR; the TCRdb copy retains only in-frame clones and omits some. The repertoire holds about 22,000 clones, with roughly 84% as singletons. The input for sequencing was CD8+ T cells from peripheral blood mononuclear cells, taken before pregnancy. The source is a female donor with multiple sclerosis, enrolled in a pregnancy study.

This chain joins TRBV30 and TRBJ1-5; 7 bases agree with TRBD1. Trimming removed 0 bases from V and 4 bases from J; junction bases left unmatched: 9. The germline CDR1 and CDR2 sequences are GTSNPN and SVGIG (reference sequence). This CDR3 is 16 amino acids long. The CDR3 bases are TGTGCCTGGAGTGTACTAGGGGTCAGGGGGAATCAGCCCCAGCATTTT. It specifies CAWSVLGVRGNQPQHF. The whole variable domain, filled in from reference TRBV30 and TRBJ1-5, reads SQTIHQWPATLVQPVGSPLSLECTVEGTSNPNLYWYRQAAGRGLQLLFYSVGIGQISSEVPQNLSASRPQDRQFILSSKKLLLSDSGFYLCAWSVLGVRGNQPQHFGDGTRLSIL.

The genes are TRBV13 and TRBJ2-7; 8 bases agree with TRBD1. V gave up 5 bases and J gave up 4 bases; unmatched junction bases: 10. Germline V gene lookup returns CDR1 PRHDT and CDR2 FYEKMQ (reference sequence). The CDR3 contains 15 residues. The CDR3, as DNA: TGTGCCAGCAGCACCGCAGGGGGCGTCGCGTACGAGCAGTACTTC. Translation: CASSTAGGVAYEQYF.

The chain couples TRBV19 to TRBJ2-5, with 9 positions matching TRBD1. The CDR3 sequence is 14 residues long. The germline V gene encodes CDR1 LNHDA and CDR2 SQIVND (reference sequence). V shed 5 bases and J 4 bases; nucleotides not matched to a gene: 5. CDR3 DNA: TGTGCCAGTAGTTCAGGACAGGGGAGAGAGACCCAGTACTTC. Translation gives CASSSGQGRETQYF.

In its sample, this clone ranks as medium-sized. The chain couples TRBV6-4 to TRBJ2-1, with unresolved D. Trimming took 4 bases from V and 0 from J, leaving 10 bases between them. The CDR3 has 15 residues. Germline CDR1 is MRHNA and CDR2 is SNTAGT. CDR3 DNA sequence: TGTGCCAGCAGTGGCGGCCCGGGCTCCTACAATGAGCAGTTCTTC. It specifies CASSGGPGSYNEQFF.

The rearrangement uses TRBV7-4 and TRBJ2-6; 8 nucleotides agree with TRBD1. J was trimmed by 4 bases and V by 5 bases; bases with no gene match: 4. The CDR3 covers 15 residues. Germline V gene sequence: CDR1 SGHVT, CDR2 SQSDAQ. The CDR3 DNA is TGTGCCAGCAGCCGGACAGGGATCGGGGCCAACGTCCTGACTTTC. As protein: CASSRTGIGANVLTF.

CDR3 sequence: CASSDSGTGNEKLFF. The CDR3 region has the DNA TGTGCCAGCAGTGACTCCGGGACAGGGAATGAAAAACTGTTTTTT. The chain employs TRBV25-1 and TRBJ1-4; 9 bases are a match to TRBD1. Germline CDR1 is MGHDK and CDR2 is SYGVNS. V was clipped by 3 bases and J by 5 bases; unmatched bases: 4. The CDR3 consists of 15 residues.

The chain couples TRBV9 to TRBJ2-2; D gene uncertain. V dropped 4 bases and J dropped 7 bases, with 8 bases sitting between them. CDR1 and CDR2 from the germline V gene are SGDLS and YYNGEE. The CDR3 is 12 amino acids. CDR3 in DNA: TGTGCCAGCAGCCAGGCAGGCGGGGAGCTGTTTTTT. It translates to CASSQAGGELFF.

The gene calls are TRBV9 and TRBJ2-7; TRBD1 aligns across 9 bases. V shed 3 bases, J shed 5 bases, and the junction held 6 bases outside the gene matches. Germline V gene sequence: CDR1 SGDLS, CDR2 YYNGEE. The CDR3 is 14 residues long. The CDR3 bases are TGTGCCAGCAGCGACGGACAGGGGCCCCACGAGCAGTACTTC. The encoded protein is CASSDGQGPHEQYF.

The chain links TRBV10-2 to TRBJ2-1; TRBD2 matches 9 bases. From germline, CDR1 is WSHSY and CDR2 SAAADI. CDR3 length: 15 residues. V shed 4 bases, J shed 8 bases, and the junction held 9 bases outside the gene matches. The CDR3 loop reads CASSVLAGDYDEQFF. The CDR3 coding sequence is TGCGCCAGCAGTGTGTTAGCGGGAGATTACGATGAGCAGTTCTTC.

This sequence joins TRBV18 and TRBJ2-3; 8 nucleotides match TRBD1. Germline lookup yields CDR1 KGHSH and CDR2 LQKENI. The CDR3 extends over 17 amino acids. Unmatched junction bases numbered 12, after V lost 6 bases and J lost 1 base. The CDR3 DNA sequence: TGTGCCAGCTCCCTCATCGTACAGGGGGATGGCACAGATACGCAGTATTTT. This gives the protein CASSLIVQGDGTDTQYF.

This sequence joins TRBV19 and TRBJ1-2, with 9 nucleotides matching TRBD1. Per germline, CDR1 LNHDA and CDR2 SQIVND (reference sequence). The V and J ends lost 6 bases and 8 bases, in that order; junction bases with no gene match: 13. The CDR3 covers 15 residues. The CDR3 loop is CASRGGQGSPQGYTF. The CDR3 bases are TGTGCCAGTAGAGGGGGACAGGGCTCGCCCCAGGGCTACACCTTC.

In its sample, this clone ranks as medium-sized (0.01 to 0.1%). The chain uses TRBV28 and TRBJ1-1, with 7 positions matching TRBD1. Per the germline V gene, CDR1 is MDHEN and CDR2 is SYDVKM. CDR3 length: 13 amino acids. After removal of 7 bases from V and 4 bases from J, the junction contained 6 bases not matched to a gene. The CDR3 DNA sequence: TGTGCCAGCACCCCACAGGGGAGCACTGAAGCTTTCTTT. Translation: CASTPQGSTEAFF.

The chain couples TRBV25-1 to TRBJ1-5, with TRBD1 matching over 11 bases. Germline CDR1 and CDR2: MGHDK and SYGVNS. After removal of 4 bases from V and 7 bases from J, the junction contained 3 bases not matched to a gene. The CDR3 has 14 residues. This CDR3 reads CASSVGQGAQPQHF. CDR3 nucleotide sequence: TGTGCCAGCAGTGTCGGACAGGGGGCCCAGCCCCAGCATTTT.

The chain is built from TRBV29-1 and TRBJ2-7; TRBD2 is a possible D gene (6 bases). Germline V gene lookup returns CDR1 SQVTM and CDR2 ANQGSEA. Trimming left V 7 bases short and J 7 bases short, with 23 bases between. The CDR3 is 14 residues long. The CDR3 region is CSAAGPGDYEEQYF. The CDR3 DNA reads as TGCAGCGCAGCCGGACCGGGAGATTACGAGGAGCAGTACTTC.

The CDR3 here is CASSVAVREENEQFF. CDR3 nucleotide sequence: TGTGCCAGCAGCGTAGCGGTTCGGGAGGAGAATGAGCAGTTCTTC. The V gene is TRBV9, the J gene TRBJ2-1, with 7 bases lining up with TRBD2. Germline assignment: CDR1 SGDLS and CDR2 YYNGEE. V trimming: 0 bases; J trimming: 7 bases; junction bases outside the gene matches: 7. There are 15 residues in the CDR3.

The gene calls are TRBV28 and TRBJ1-5; TRBD1 agrees at 9 bases. V lost 5 bases and J lost 6; bases outside the gene matches: 5. The CDR3 has 14 amino acids. Looked up from germline, CDR1 is MDHEN and CDR2 is SYDVKM. The CDR3 nucleotides are TGTGCCAGCAGTAAAATGGACAGGGGTCAGCCCCAGCATTTT. Protein: CASSKMDRGQPQHF. The full variable domain, completed using reference TRBV28 and TRBJ1-5, is DVKVTQSSRYLVKRTGEKVFLECVQDMDHENMFWYRQDPGLGLRLIYFSYDVKMKEKGDIPEGYSVSREKKERFSLILESASTNQTSMYLCASSKMDRGQPQHFGDGTRLSIL.

The gene calls are TRBV15 and TRBJ1-4; the D gene is possibly TRBD1 (5 bases). Per the germline V gene, CDR1 is LNHNV and CDR2 is YYDKDF (reference sequence). V gave up 3 bases and J gave up 2 bases, with 10 bases separating them. This CDR3 has 15 residues. The DNA for the CDR3 is TGTGCCACCAGCAGTCTAGGGGCGACTAATGAAAAACTGTTTTTT. Protein product: CATSSLGATNEKLFF.

The rearrangement links TRBV27 to TRBJ2-7; 8 bases are shared with TRBD1. The CDR3 sequence is 14 residues long. CDR1 MNHEY and CDR2 SMNVEV come from the germline V gene (reference sequence). V trimming: 2 bases; J trimming: 2 bases; junction bases outside the gene matches: 2. This CDR3 is CASSLTGGAYEQYF. For the CDR3, the DNA is TGTGCCAGCAGTTTAACAGGGGGAGCCTACGAGCAGTACTTC.